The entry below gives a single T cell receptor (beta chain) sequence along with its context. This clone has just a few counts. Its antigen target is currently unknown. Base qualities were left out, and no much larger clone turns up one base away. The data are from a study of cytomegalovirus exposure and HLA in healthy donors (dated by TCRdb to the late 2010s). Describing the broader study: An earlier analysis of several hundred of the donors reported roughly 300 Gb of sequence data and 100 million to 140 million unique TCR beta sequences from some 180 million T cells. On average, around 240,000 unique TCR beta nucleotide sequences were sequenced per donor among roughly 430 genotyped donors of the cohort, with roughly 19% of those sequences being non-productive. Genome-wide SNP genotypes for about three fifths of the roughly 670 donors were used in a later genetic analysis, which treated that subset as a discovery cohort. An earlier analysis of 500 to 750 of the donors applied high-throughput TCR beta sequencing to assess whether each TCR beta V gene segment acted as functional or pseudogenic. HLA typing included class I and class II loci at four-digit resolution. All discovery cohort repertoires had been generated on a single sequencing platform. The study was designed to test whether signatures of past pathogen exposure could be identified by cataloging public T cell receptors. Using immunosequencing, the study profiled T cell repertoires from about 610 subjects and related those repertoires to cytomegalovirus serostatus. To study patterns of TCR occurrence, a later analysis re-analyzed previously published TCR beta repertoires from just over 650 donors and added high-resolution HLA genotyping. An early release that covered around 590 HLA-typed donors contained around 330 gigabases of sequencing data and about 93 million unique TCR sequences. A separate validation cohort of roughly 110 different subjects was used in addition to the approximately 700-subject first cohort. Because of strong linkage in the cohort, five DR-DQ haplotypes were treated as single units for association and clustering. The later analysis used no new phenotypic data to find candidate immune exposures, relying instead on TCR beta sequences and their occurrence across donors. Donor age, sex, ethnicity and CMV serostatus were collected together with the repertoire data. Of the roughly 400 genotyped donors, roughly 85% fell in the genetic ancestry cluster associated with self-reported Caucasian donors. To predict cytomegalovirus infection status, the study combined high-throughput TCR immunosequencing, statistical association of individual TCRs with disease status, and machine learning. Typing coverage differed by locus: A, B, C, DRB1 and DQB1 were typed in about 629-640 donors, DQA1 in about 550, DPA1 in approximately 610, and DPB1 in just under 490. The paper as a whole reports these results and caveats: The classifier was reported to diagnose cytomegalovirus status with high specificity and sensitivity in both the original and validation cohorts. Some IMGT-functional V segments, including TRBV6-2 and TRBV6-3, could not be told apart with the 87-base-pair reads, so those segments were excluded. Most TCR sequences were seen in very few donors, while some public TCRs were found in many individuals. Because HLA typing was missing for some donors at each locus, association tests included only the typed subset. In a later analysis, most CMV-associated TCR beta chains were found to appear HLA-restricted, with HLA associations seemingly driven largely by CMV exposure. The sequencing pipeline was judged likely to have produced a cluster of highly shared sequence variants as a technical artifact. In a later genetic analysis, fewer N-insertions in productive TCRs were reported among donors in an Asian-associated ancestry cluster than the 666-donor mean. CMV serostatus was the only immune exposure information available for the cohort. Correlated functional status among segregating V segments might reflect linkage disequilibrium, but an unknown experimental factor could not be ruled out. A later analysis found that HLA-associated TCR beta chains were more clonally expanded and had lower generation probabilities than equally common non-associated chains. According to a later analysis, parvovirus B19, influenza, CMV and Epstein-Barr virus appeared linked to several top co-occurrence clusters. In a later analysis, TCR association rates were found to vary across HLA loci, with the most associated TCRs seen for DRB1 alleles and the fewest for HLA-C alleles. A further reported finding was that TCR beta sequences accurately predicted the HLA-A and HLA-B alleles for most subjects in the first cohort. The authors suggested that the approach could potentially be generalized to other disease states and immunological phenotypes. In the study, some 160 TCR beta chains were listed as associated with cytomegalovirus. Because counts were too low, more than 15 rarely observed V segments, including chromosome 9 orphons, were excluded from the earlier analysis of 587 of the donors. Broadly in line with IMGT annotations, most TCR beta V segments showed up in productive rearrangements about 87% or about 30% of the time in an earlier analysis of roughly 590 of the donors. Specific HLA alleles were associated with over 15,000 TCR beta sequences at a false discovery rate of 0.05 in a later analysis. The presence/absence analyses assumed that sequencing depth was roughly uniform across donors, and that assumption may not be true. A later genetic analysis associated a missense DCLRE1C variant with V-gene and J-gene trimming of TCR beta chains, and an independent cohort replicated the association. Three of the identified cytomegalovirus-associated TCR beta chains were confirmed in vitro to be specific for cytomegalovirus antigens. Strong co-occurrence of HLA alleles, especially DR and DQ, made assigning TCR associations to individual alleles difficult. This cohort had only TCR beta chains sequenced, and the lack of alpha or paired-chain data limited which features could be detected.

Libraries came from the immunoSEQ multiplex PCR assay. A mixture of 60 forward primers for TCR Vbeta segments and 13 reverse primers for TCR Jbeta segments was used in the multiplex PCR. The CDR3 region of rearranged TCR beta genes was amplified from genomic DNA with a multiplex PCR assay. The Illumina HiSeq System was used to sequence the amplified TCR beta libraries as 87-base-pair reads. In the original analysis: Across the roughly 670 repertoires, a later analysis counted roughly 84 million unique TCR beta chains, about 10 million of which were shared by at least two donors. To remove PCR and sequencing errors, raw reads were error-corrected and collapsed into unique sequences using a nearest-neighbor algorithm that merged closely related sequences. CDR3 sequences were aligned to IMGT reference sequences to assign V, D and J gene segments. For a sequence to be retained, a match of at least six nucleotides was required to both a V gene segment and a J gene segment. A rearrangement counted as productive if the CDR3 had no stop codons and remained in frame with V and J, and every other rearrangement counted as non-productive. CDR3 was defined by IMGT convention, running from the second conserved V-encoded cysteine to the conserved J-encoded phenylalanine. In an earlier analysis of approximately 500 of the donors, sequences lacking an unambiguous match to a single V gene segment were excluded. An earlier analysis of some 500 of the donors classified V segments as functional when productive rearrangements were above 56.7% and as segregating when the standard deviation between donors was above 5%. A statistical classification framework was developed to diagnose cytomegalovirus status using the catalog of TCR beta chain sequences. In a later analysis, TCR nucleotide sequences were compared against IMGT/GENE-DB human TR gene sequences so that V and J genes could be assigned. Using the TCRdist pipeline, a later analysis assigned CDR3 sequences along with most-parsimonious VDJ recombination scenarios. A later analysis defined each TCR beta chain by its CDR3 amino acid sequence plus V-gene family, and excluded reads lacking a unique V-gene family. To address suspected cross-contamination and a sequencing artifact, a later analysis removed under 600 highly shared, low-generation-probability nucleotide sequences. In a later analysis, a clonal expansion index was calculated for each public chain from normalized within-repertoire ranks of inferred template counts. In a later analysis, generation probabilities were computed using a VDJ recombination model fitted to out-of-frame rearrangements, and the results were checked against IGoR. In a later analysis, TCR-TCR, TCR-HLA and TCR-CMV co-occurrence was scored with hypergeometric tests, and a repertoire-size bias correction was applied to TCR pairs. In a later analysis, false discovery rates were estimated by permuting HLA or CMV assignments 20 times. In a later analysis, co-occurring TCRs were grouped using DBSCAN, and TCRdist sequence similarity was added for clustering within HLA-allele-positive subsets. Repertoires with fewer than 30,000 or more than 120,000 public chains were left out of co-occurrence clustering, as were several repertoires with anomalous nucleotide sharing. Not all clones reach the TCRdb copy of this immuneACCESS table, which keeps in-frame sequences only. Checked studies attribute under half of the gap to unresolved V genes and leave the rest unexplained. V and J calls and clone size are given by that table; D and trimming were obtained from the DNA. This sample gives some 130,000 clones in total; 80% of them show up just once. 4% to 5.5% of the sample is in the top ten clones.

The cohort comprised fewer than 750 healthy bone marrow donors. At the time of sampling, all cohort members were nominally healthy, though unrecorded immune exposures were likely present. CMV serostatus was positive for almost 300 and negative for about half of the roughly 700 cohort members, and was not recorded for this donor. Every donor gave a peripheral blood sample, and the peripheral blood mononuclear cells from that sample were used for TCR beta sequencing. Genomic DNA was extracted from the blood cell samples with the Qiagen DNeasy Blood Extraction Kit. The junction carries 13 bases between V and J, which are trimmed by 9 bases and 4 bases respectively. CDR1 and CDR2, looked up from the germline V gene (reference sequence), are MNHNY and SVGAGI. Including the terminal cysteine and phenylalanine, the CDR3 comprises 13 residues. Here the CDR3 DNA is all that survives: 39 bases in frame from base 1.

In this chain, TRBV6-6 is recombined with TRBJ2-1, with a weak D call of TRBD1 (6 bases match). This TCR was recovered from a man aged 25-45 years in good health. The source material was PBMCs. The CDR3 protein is CASRDKSYNEQFF. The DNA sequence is TGTGCCAGTCGGGACAAATCTTACAATGAGCAGTTCTTC.